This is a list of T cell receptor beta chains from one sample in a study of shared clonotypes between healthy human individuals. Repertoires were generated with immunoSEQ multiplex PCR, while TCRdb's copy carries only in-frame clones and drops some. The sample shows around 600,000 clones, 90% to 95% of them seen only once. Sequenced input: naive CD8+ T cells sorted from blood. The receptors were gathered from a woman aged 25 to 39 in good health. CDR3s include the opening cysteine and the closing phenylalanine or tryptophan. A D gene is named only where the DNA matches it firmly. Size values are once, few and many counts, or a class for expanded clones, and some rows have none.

CASSKALIPTRYNEQFF,TGTGCCAGCAGCAAAGCCTTAATACCCACGCGCTACAATGAGCAGTTCTTC,TRBV21-1,.,.,TRBJ2-1
CSASSGELFF,TGCAGTGCTAGTAGCGGGGAGCTGTTTTTT,TRBV20-1,.,.,TRBJ2-2
CASSSGTHYYEQYF,TGTGCCAGCAGTTCCGGGACTCACTATTACGAGCAGTACTTC,TRBV27,.,.,TRBJ2-7
CASGPIYEQYF,TGTGCCAGCGGCCCTATCTACGAGCAGTACTTC,TRBV6-1,.,.,TRBJ2-7
CASSGGQGSPEAFF,TGTGCCAGCAGCGGGGGACAGGGCTCCCCTGAAGCTTTCTTT,TRBV9,TRBD1,.,TRBJ1-1
CASSATGDRVFGELFF,TGTGCCAGCAGCGCCACAGGGGACAGGGTCTTCGGGGAGCTGTTTTTT,TRBV5-6,TRBD1,once,TRBJ2-2
CASAEGMTYEQYF,TGTGCCAGCGCGGAGGGGATGACCTACGAGCAGTACTTC,TRBV7-9,.,.,TRBJ2-7
CASSHLGGEETQYF,TGCGCCAGCAGCCATCTAGGGGGCGAGGAGACCCAGTACTTC,TRBV4-1,TRBD1,.,TRBJ2-5
CASSERVGQENNQPQHF,TGTGCCAGCAGTGAGCGAGTCGGACAGGAGAATAATCAGCCCCAGCATTTT,TRBV2,TRBD1,.,TRBJ1-5
CASSLRNEAFF,TGTGCCAGTAGCCTACGCAATGAAGCTTTCTTT,TRBV19,.,.,TRBJ1-1
CASSVGGRPHEQYF,TGTGCCAGCAGCGTAGGGGGGAGGCCCCACGAGCAGTACTTC,TRBV9,.,.,TRBJ2-7
CAWRGPGGYEQYF,TGTGCCTGGAGGGGTCCAGGGGGCTACGAGCAGTACTTC,TRBV30,TRBD1,.,TRBJ2-7
CASSLGFSQVNTDTQYF,TGCGCCAGCAGCTTGGGTTTTAGCCAAGTCAACACAGATACGCAGTATTTT,TRBV5-1,.,.,TRBJ2-3
CASYSNQPQHF,TGTGCCAGTTATAGCAATCAGCCCCAGCATTTT,TRBV19,.,.,TRBJ1-5
CASSQGSSEQYF,TGTGCCAGCAGCCAAGGGTCCTCTGAGCAGTACTTC,TRBV11-2,.,.,TRBJ2-7
CASSDWPTGELFF,TGCGCCAGCAGCGACTGGCCCACCGGGGAGCTGTTTTTT,TRBV10-1,.,.,TRBJ2-2
CASSFQPQHF,TGTGCCAGCAGTTTTCAGCCCCAGCATTTT,TRBV28,.,.,TRBJ1-5
CASSPGLAGAGYEQYF,TGTGCCAGCAGTCCGGGACTAGCGGGAGCCGGGTACGAGCAGTACTTC,TRBV27,TRBD2,once,TRBJ2-7
CASSVGPFSYEQYF,TGTGCCAGCAGTGTCGGACCCTTCTCCTACGAGCAGTACTTC,TRBV27,.,.,TRBJ2-7
CASSLGFGGLARIEQYF,TGTGCCAGCAGCTTGGGATTCGGCGGGCTAGCGCGGATCGAGCAGTACTTC,TRBV5-4,.,.,TRBJ2-7
CASSELDGASYNEQFF,TGCGCCAGCAGTGAGCTGGATGGAGCATCCTACAATGAGCAGTTCTTC,TRBV10-1,.,once,TRBJ2-1
CASSLVGEGLEQYF,TGTGCCAGCAGTTTAGTTGGTGAGGGCCTCGAGCAGTACTTC,TRBV28,.,.,TRBJ2-7
CASSFGMGAGHEQYF,TGTGCCAGCAGCTTCGGGATGGGGGCGGGACACGAGCAGTACTTC,TRBV7-8,.,.,TRBJ2-7
CAWSVFEGPAYNEQFF,TGTGCCTGGAGTGTATTTGAGGGACCAGCATACAATGAGCAGTTCTTC,TRBV30,.,.,TRBJ2-1
CASSIQGSSRYEQYF,TGTGCCAGCAGCATACAGGGCTCCTCGAGGTACGAGCAGTACTTC,TRBV11-2,.,.,TRBJ2-7
CASSPPVTESYNEQFF,TGTGCCAGCAGCCCCCCGGTGACCGAGTCCTACAATGAGCAGTTCTTC,TRBV7-9,.,.,TRBJ2-1
CASSLSAGGPNEQFF,TGTGCCAGCAGCTTGTCGGCGGGAGGGCCGAATGAGCAGTTCTTC,TRBV5-6,TRBD2,.,TRBJ2-1
CASSLRPANTEAFF,TGTGCCAGCAGCCTAAGACCGGCGAACACTGAAGCTTTCTTT,TRBV5-6,.,.,TRBJ1-1
CASSYSEGQNTEAFF,TGTGCCAGCAGTTACTCGGAAGGCCAGAACACTGAAGCTTTCTTT,TRBV6-5,.,.,TRBJ1-1
CASSEWAGVGDEQFF,TGCGCCAGCAGTGAATGGGCGGGAGTCGGCGATGAGCAGTTCTTC,TRBV10-2,TRBD2,.,TRBJ2-1
CASSTGQSYEQYF,TGTGCCAGCAGCACCGGACAGAGCTACGAGCAGTACTTC,TRBV28,.,.,TRBJ2-7
CASSIDTGAGELFF,TGTGCCAGTAGTATAGATACGGGCGCCGGGGAGCTGTTTTTT,TRBV19,.,.,TRBJ2-2
CASSQQGYEQYF,TGTGCCAGCAGCCAACAGGGTTACGAGCAGTACTTC,TRBV5-6,.,.,TRBJ2-7
CAISESFGLSNQPQHF,TGTGCCATCAGTGAGTCTTTTGGGCTTAGCAATCAGCCCCAGCATTTT,TRBV10-3,.,.,TRBJ1-5
CASTLGGIQPQHF,TGTGCCAGCACCCTCGGGGGCATTCAGCCCCAGCATTTT,TRBV2,.,.,TRBJ1-5
CAWINGILDRRNTEAFF,TGTGCCTGGATCAACGGGATCCTGGACAGGAGGAACACTGAAGCTTTCTTT,TRBV30,TRBD1,.,TRBJ1-1
CASSLSINEQYF,TGTGCCAGCAGCCTTTCGATCAACGAGCAGTACTTC,TRBV11-2,.,few,TRBJ2-7
CASSLLAGRYEQYF,TGTGCCAGCAGTTTGCTAGCGGGACGCTACGAGCAGTACTTC,TRBV28,TRBD2,.,TRBJ2-7
CASSTRDRGSGYTF,TGTGCCAGCAGTACCCGGGACAGGGGAAGTGGCTACACCTTC,TRBV6-1,TRBD1,.,TRBJ1-2
CASSYRTSGAYEQYF,TGTGCCAGCAGCTACCGGACTAGCGGAGCCTACGAGCAGTACTTC,TRBV7-2,TRBD2,.,TRBJ2-7
CASSLERQETQYF,TGTGCCAGCAGCTTGGAGCGCCAAGAGACCCAGTACTTC,TRBV5-4,.,.,TRBJ2-5
CASSLGLAVYEQYF,TGTGCCAGCAGCTTGGGACTAGCGGTCTACGAGCAGTACTTC,TRBV5-5,TRBD2,.,TRBJ2-7
CASFDLYEQYF,TGTGCCAGCTTCGACCTCTACGAGCAGTACTTC,TRBV2,.,.,TRBJ2-7
CASSSSSLGGTGVNEQFF,TGTGCCAGCAGCTCCTCCTCATTGGGTGGGACAGGGGTCAATGAGCAGTTCTTC,TRBV7-9,TRBD1,once,TRBJ2-1
CAGGGWGQGFYEQYF,TGTGCCGGAGGAGGTTGGGGACAGGGCTTCTACGAGCAGTACTTC,TRBV28,TRBD1,.,TRBJ2-7
CASSIQGNTGELFF,TGTGCCAGTAGTATACAGGGGAACACCGGGGAGCTGTTTTTT,TRBV19,.,.,TRBJ2-2
CASSPRDSYEQYF,TGTGCCAGTAGTCCCCGGGACAGCTACGAGCAGTACTTC,TRBV19,TRBD1,.,TRBJ2-7
CASSDRRLAESYEQYF,TGCGCCAGCAGTGATCGCCGGCTAGCGGAATCCTACGAGCAGTACTTC,TRBV10-1,TRBD2,.,TRBJ2-7
CASSPGGYEQYF,TGTGCCAGCAGCCCGGGAGGGTACGAGCAGTACTTC,TRBV28,TRBD2,once,TRBJ2-7
CASSLQGLSGSYEQYF,TGTGCCAGCAGTTTACAGGGACTTAGCGGGAGCTACGAGCAGTACTTC,TRBV27,TRBD2,once,TRBJ2-7
CASSQRDRDYGYTF,TGTGCCAGCAGCCAGCGGGACAGGGACTATGGCTACACCTTC,TRBV4-2,TRBD1,.,TRBJ1-2
CASSIGRSRHEQYF,TGTGCCAGCAGCATAGGAAGGAGCAGGCACGAGCAGTACTTC,TRBV11-2,.,.,TRBJ2-7
CASSPTSSYEQYF,TGTGCCAGCAGCCCTACTAGCAGCTACGAGCAGTACTTC,TRBV4-2,.,.,TRBJ2-7
CASSPEQENTGELFF,TGTGCCAGCAGCCCCGAACAGGAGAACACCGGGGAGCTGTTTTTT,TRBV13,.,.,TRBJ2-2
CASSLGGRTQETQYF,TGTGCCAGCAGCTTGGGGGGGCGAACACAAGAGACCCAGTACTTC,TRBV7-3,.,.,TRBJ2-5
CASSPPATETYEQYF,TGTGCCAGCAGCCCCCCAGCGACAGAGACCTACGAGCAGTACTTC,TRBV6-5,.,.,TRBJ2-7
CASSLWGGGTEAFF,TGTGCCAGCAGCTTGTGGGGCGGGGGTACTGAAGCTTTCTTT,TRBV5-6,.,.,TRBJ1-1
CASSQARGLAHEQYF,TGCGCCAGCAGCCAAGCGCGGGGCTTAGCCCACGAGCAGTACTTC,TRBV4-1,.,.,TRBJ2-7
CASSVGSTNQETQYF,TGTGCCAGCAGCGTAGGGAGCACCAATCAAGAGACCCAGTACTTC,TRBV9,.,.,TRBJ2-5